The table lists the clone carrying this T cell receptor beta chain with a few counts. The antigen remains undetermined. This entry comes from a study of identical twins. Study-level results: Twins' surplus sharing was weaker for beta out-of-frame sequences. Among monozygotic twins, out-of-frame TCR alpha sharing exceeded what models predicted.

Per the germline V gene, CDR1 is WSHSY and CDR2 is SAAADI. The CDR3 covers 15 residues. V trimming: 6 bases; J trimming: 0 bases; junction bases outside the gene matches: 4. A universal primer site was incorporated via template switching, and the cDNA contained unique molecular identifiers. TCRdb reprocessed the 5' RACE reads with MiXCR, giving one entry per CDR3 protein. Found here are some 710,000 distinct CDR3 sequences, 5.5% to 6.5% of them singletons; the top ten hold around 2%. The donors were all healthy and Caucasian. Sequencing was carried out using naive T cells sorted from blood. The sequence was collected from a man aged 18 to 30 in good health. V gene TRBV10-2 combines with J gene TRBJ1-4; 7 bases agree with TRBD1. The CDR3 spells CASSLQGTTNEKLFF. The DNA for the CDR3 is TGCGCCAGCAGCCTACAGGGGACAACTAATGAAAAACTGTTTTTT.